The rows below give T cell receptor beta chains drawn from one sample of a study of CD8 T cells in Susac syndrome. TCRdb re-derived calls from the immunoSEQ multiplex PCR reads in MiXCR, one entry per CDR3 protein. The repertoire holds roughly 150,000 distinct CDR3 sequences, with roughly 95% as singletons. The source material was CD8+ T cells from PBMCs. The receptors stem from a human donor with multiple sclerosis. CDR3s include the opening cysteine and the closing phenylalanine or tryptophan. A D gene is named only where the DNA matches it firmly. Some rows mark clone size as missing; the rest say once, few, many or name a class of expanded clone.

v_gene	abundance	d_gene	j_gene	CDR3aa	CDR3nt
TRBV29-1	-	-	TRBJ1-1	CSVDPGTEAFF	TGCAGCGTTGACCCGGGGACTGAAGCTTTCTTT
TRBV11-2	-	-	TRBJ2-7	CASSSGRDFEQYF	TGTGCCAGCAGCTCCGGACGGGATTTCGAGCAGTACTTC
TRBV27	-	-	TRBJ1-5	CASSPVGFGQPQHF	TGTGCCAGCAGTCCGGTGGGGTTTGGTCAGCCCCAGCATTTT
TRBV4-1	-	-	TRBJ2-7	CASSQGNPRDEQYF	TGCGCCAGCAGCCAAGGCAATCCGAGGGACGAGCAGTACTTC
TRBV7-9	-	TRBD1	TRBJ1-4	CAQGAPNEKLFF	TGTGCCCAGGGGGCTCCTAATGAAAAACTGTTTTTT
TRBV7-9	-	TRBD1	TRBJ2-7	CASSRVPGQGTYEQYF	TGTGCCAGCAGCAGGGTACCGGGACAGGGGACCTACGAGCAGTACTTC
TRBV14	-	-	TRBJ1-2	CASSKESGQGRDYGYTF	TGTGCCAGCAGCAAAGAGAGCGGGCAGGGAAGGGACTATGGCTACACCTTC
TRBV13	-	-	TRBJ2-3	CASSPNRADTQYF	TGTGCCAGCAGCCCAAACAGGGCAGATACGCAGTATTTT
TRBV24-1	-	-	TRBJ2-1	CATSDLQSGDEQFF	TGTGCCACCAGTGATTTGCAGTCGGGAGATGAGCAGTTCTTC
TRBV7-9	-	-	TRBJ2-5	CASSLGFEETQYF	TGTGCCAGCAGCTTGGGGTTCGAAGAGACCCAGTACTTC
TRBV9	once	-	TRBJ2-1	CASSVDHYNEQFF	TGTGCCAGCAGCGTAGATCATTACAATGAGCAGTTCTTC
TRBV6-5	-	TRBD1	TRBJ2-7	CASSYGQGDYEQYF	TGTGCCAGCAGTTACGGACAGGGAGACTACGAGCAGTACTTC
TRBV7-8	-	-	TRBJ2-1	CASSPDFNEQFF	TGTGCCAGCAGCCCGGACTTCAATGAGCAGTTCTTC
TRBV11-2	-	-	TRBJ1-6	CASSLSQTSSYNSPLHF	TGTGCCAGCAGCCTCTCACAAACGAGCTCCTATAATTCACCCCTCCACTTT
TRBV20-1	-	-	TRBJ2-1	CSGGGDFNEQFF	TGCAGTGGGGGCGGGGATTTCAATGAGCAGTTCTTC
TRBV5-1	-	TRBD1	TRBJ2-3	CASSLLGGQGRPDTQYF	TGCGCCAGCAGCTTACTAGGCGGACAGGGCCGGCCAGATACGCAGTATTTT
TRBV12-3/TRBV12-4	-	TRBD1	TRBJ2-3	CASSSHRGGTDTQYF	TGTGCCAGCAGTTCTCACAGGGGCGGGACAGATACGCAGTATTTT
TRBV12-3/TRBV12-4	-	TRBD1	TRBJ1-2	CANTGGGNYGYTF	TGTGCCAACACAGGGGGGGGAAACTATGGCTACACCTTC
TRBV20-1	-	-	TRBJ1-5	CSARDRLLGSNQPQHF	TGCAGTGCTAGAGACAGGCTGTTGGGAAGCAATCAGCCCCAGCATTTT
TRBV6-6	-	-	TRBJ1-1	CASSYSSSNTEAFF	TGTGCCAGCAGTTACTCGTCAAGCAACACTGAAGCTTTCTTT
TRBV18	-	-	TRBJ1-5	CASSRRQVYEPQHF	TGTGCCAGCTCACGCCGACAGGTGTATGAGCCCCAGCATTTT
TRBV4-1	-	TRBD2	TRBJ2-6	CASSRAGVGANVLTF	TGCGCCAGCAGTCGTGCGGGGGTAGGGGCCAACGTCCTGACTTTC
TRBV6-6	-	TRBD2	TRBJ2-3	CASRITSGGAIDTQYF	TGTGCCAGCAGAATAACTAGCGGGGGGGCCATAGATACGCAGTATTTT
TRBV7-9	-	-	TRBJ1-6	CASSLLRTGGSSPLHF	TGTGCCAGCAGCTTGCTCCGGACCGGGGGTAGTTCACCCCTCCACTTT
TRBV11-2	-	-	TRBJ1-1	CASSPYAFGTEAFF	TGTGCCAGCAGCCCTTACGCATTTGGCACTGAAGCTTTCTTT
TRBV7-9	-	-	TRBJ2-2	CASSPKARNTGELFF	TGTGCCAGCAGCCCAAAGGCCCGAAACACCGGGGAGCTGTTTTTT
TRBV11-2	-	TRBD2	TRBJ2-6	CASSLVSGGPGANVLTF	TGTGCCAGCAGCTTAGTCTCGGGGGGGCCTGGGGCCAACGTCCTGACTTTC
TRBV3-1	-	-	TRBJ2-6	CASSQPQDTYSGANVLTF	TGTGCCAGCAGCCAACCACAGGACACGTACTCTGGGGCCAACGTCCTGACTTTC
TRBV20-1	-	-	TRBJ2-3	CSARDYALGLDPDTQYF	TGCAGTGCTAGAGATTATGCGCTTGGGCTAGACCCAGATACGCAGTATTTT
TRBV27	-	TRBD2	TRBJ2-2	CASHPAGDRNTGELFF	TGTGCCAGCCACCCGGCGGGGGACCGGAACACCGGGGAGCTGTTTTTT
TRBV7-9	-	-	TRBJ2-1	CASLFVPSRDGNNEQFF	TGTGCCAGCTTGTTTGTCCCTTCCAGGGATGGAAACAATGAGCAGTTCTTC
TRBV12-3/TRBV12-4	-	TRBD1	TRBJ1-1	CASTLGDRGNTEAFF	TGTGCCAGCACCCTGGGGGACAGGGGGAACACTGAAGCTTTCTTT